A single sample is the source of the 13 T cell receptor beta chains below, sequenced in a study of control samples from healthy donors and cancer patients. The protocol was immunoSEQ multiplex PCR, while the TCRdb copy is restricted to in-frame clones and leaves out a portion. The profile shows about 34,000 clones, 85% to 90% of them singletons. Material for sequencing was PBMCs. The receptors shown here come from a woman aged 40 to 50 with lung cancer.

The V call is TRBV5-1, the J call TRBJ1-1; no reliable D call. The CDR3 loop spans 15 amino acids. V lost 1 base to trimming and J lost 0 bases, with 10 bases between them. CDR1 is SGHRS and CDR2 is YFSETQ in the germline V gene. CDR3 amino acids: CASSLNSGMNTEAFF. Written as DNA, the CDR3 is TGCGCCAGCAGCTTGAATTCGGGGATGAACACTGAAGCTTTCTTT.

The chain combines TRBV7-8 with TRBJ1-3; D gene ambiguous. The CDR3 spans 14 residues. The V gene's germline CDR1 is SGHVS and CDR2 FQNEAQ. Trimming left V 2 bases short and J 3 bases short, with 8 bases between. This chain's CDR3 is CASSLMGIGNTIYF. CDR3 coding DNA: TGTGCCAGCAGCTTAATGGGGATTGGAAACACCATATATTTT.

The V gene is TRBV12-3 or TRBV12-4, the J gene TRBJ2-1; D remains ambiguous. CDR3 length: 12 amino acids. V was trimmed by 1 base and J by 7 bases, leaving 5 bases between them. CDR3 in amino acids: CASSLGGNEQFF. CDR3 nucleotides: TGTGCCAGCAGTTTAGGGGGAAATGAGCAGTTCTTC.

This chain connects TRBV6-5 to TRBJ1-1; the match to TRBD1 covers 8 bases. Germline V CDR1 and CDR2: MNHEY, SVGAGI. The CDR3 covers 13 residues. V was pared by 5 bases and J by 11 bases, with 10 bases of the junction left unmatched. The CDR3 is CASSTTGARNAFF. DNA for the CDR3: TGTGCCAGCAGTACGACAGGGGCAAGAAACGCTTTCTTT.

The J gene is TRBJ1-6, the V gene TRBV4-2, with D tentatively TRBD1 (5 bases). This CDR3 has 15 amino acids. The V gene lost 0 bases and the J gene lost 10 bases, with 13 bases spanning the gap. In germline, CDR1 is LGHNA, CDR2 YNFKEQ. CDR3 residues: CASSQEGDRWSPLHF. DNA of the CDR3: TGTGCCAGCAGCCAAGAGGGGGACCGGTGGTCACCCCTCCACTTT.

The chain uses TRBV19 and TRBJ1-1; D unresolved. V was cut by 3 bases and J by 5 bases, with 16 bases left in between. This CDR3 spans 15 amino acids. Germline CDR1 reads LNHDA; CDR2 reads SQIVND (reference sequence). CDR3 coding DNA: TGTGCCAGTAGTATGACGGCCAGCCAAGTTACTGAAGCTTTCTTT. Its protein is CASSMTASQVTEAFF.

The chain links TRBV10-3 to TRBJ1-1; TRBD1 might be the D (5 bases). Germline loops: CDR1 ENHRY, CDR2 SYGVKD. The CDR3 is 15 amino acids. Trimming took off 10 bases at V and 5 bases at J, with 23 bases between the two ends. For the CDR3, the DNA is TGTGCCACCCGAGTTTCGACAGTTGGGGGGACTGAAGCTTTCTTT. Protein: CATRVSTVGGTEAFF.

The J gene is TRBJ2-7, the V gene TRBV24-1; possible D gene TRBD1, 5 bases. Trimming stripped 4 bases from V and 2 bases from J, with 11 bases between. This CDR3 is built from 14 residues. The germline gives CDR1 KGHDR, CDR2 SFDVKD. CDR3 bases: TGTGCCACCAGTGACCGTACAGGTACCTACGAGCAGTACTTC. Translation gives CATSDRTGTYEQYF.

This chain uses TRBV12-3 or TRBV12-4 with TRBJ1-5; unclear D gene. CDR3 length: 12 amino acids. V lost 2 bases to trimming and J lost 5 bases, with 4 bases between them. The CDR3 DNA is TGTGCCAGCAGTTTATCGGATCAGCCCCAGCATTTT. It yields the protein CASSLSDQPQHF.

The chain employs TRBV2 and TRBJ1-4, with 9 bases identical to TRBD1. V lost 6 bases, J lost 6 bases, and 2 bases stayed unmatched. The CDR3 covers 13 residues. Germline V lookup: CDR1 SNHLY, CDR2 FYNNEI. The CDR3 spells CASRRDRDEKLFF. In DNA, the CDR3 is TGTGCCAGCAGGCGGGACAGGGATGAAAAACTGTTTTTT. Looking up the rest from reference TRBV2 and TRBJ1-4 gives the full variable domain: EPEVTQTPSHQVTQMGQEVILRCVPISNHLYFYWYRQILGQKVEFLVSFYNNEISEKSEIFDDQFSVERPDGSNFTLKIRSTKLEDSAMYFCASRRDRDEKLFFGSGTQLSVL.

Written as DNA, the CDR3 is TGTGCCAGCTGCGAAGCGGGGGCCTATAATTCACCCCTCCACTTT. It codes for CASCEAGAYNSPLHF. The V call is TRBV21-1, the J call TRBJ1-6. TRBV21-1 is a pseudogene. The CDR3 sequence is 15 residues long.

The gene calls are TRBV2 and TRBJ2-2; D is perhaps TRBD1 (6 bases). The V and J ends lost 7 bases and 5 bases respectively, with 11 bases between them. Germline CDR1 SNHLY, CDR2 FYNNEI. This CDR3 is 13 amino acids long. The CDR3 region is CASMGQFTGELFF. Written as DNA, the CDR3 is TGTGCCAGCATGGGACAATTTACCGGGGAGCTGTTTTTT.

The chain couples TRBV4-2 to TRBJ1-1, with 8 bases lining up with TRBD1. The CDR3 spans 13 residues. V lost 4 bases, J lost 7 bases, and 5 bases stayed unmatched. In germline, CDR1 is LGHNA, CDR2 YNFKEQ. Written as DNA, the CDR3 is TGTGCCAGCAGCCCCAGGGGGCTCGTTGAAGCTTTCTTT. Protein product: CASSPRGLVEAFF.